Shown below are 10 T cell receptor beta chains from a single sample sequenced in a study of T-cell memory formation after mild COVID-19. Via MiXCR, TCRdb re-called the 5' RACE reads, giving one row per CDR3 protein. Altogether 250,000 to 350,000 distinct CDR3 sequences are present, approximately 16% being singletons, with the ten largest covering about a fifth. The sequenced sample was PBMCs or a T cell subset sorted from them (not recorded which). All receptors derive from a man aged 18 to 30 who had mild COVID-19 (a few samples of this study predate the infection). Cell type and time point are not known.

The chain links TRBV12-3 or TRBV12-4 to TRBJ1-4, with a possible D match to TRBD1 (6 bases). The CDR3 length is 15 residues. With 5 bases removed from V and 0 bases from J, the gap between germline ends came to 10 bases. CDR3 DNA sequence: TGTGCCAGCAGTGCACAGGGAGCAACTAATGAAAAACTGTTTTTT. It codes for CASSAQGATNEKLFF.

J is TRBJ1-2 and V is TRBV25-1; D unresolved. The CDR3 has 15 amino acids. Trimming pared 1 base from V and 5 bases from J, leaving 14 bases between. The germline gives CDR1 MGHDK, CDR2 SYGVNS. In DNA form, the CDR3 reads TGTGCCAGCAGTGAATTAGGTGTCGAGGATTATGGCTACACCTTC. Translating gives CASSELGVEDYGYTF.

This clonotype was found a few times. The genes are TRBV20-1 and TRBJ2-4; the match to TRBD2 covers 9 bases. CDR1 is DFQATT and CDR2 is SNEGSKA in the germline V gene (reference sequence). V was clipped by 3 bases and J by 9 bases; unmatched bases: 9. CDR3 length: 14 amino acids. The CDR3 reads CSASWRGGLGIQYF. The CDR3, as DNA: TGCAGTGCTAGTTGGCGGGGGGGCCTTGGCATTCAGTACTTC.

Many counts were recorded for this clonotype. The gene calls are TRBV7-9 and TRBJ1-1; 7 bases are a match to TRBD1. Germline CDR1 is SEHNR and CDR2 is FQNEAQ (reference sequence). The ends lost 4 bases at V and 6 bases at J; junction bases unmatched: 11. The CDR3 is 15 amino acids. The CDR3 sequence: CASSSRDSQVSEAFF. The CDR3 DNA follows: TGTGCCAGCAGCTCGAGGGACAGTCAGGTCTCTGAAGCTTTCTTT.

The rearrangement joins TRBV5-5 to TRBJ2-3; unclear D gene. Between the trimmed V and J ends, which lost 1 base and 1 base, there was a span of 13 bases. The CDR3 has 16 amino acids. From germline, CDR1 is SGHKS and CDR2 YYEKEE (reference sequence). The CDR3 coding sequence is TGTGCCAGCAGCTTGACCGTCAGCTATGGCACAGATACGCAGTATTTT. This encodes CASSLTVSYGTDTQYF.

The chain's CDR3 is CASSGTSSGANVLTF. CDR3 bases: TGTGCCAGCAGTGGGACAAGCTCTGGGGCCAACGTCCTGACTTTC. The chain carries TRBV9 and TRBJ2-6; D is possibly TRBD1 (6 bases). The V and J ends lost 5 bases and 0 bases respectively, with 9 bases between them. CDR1 is SGDLS, CDR2 YYNGEE, per germline. CDR3 size: 15 residues.

The J gene is TRBJ2-4, the V gene TRBV7-9; TRBD1 is a possible D gene (5 bases). V lost 5 bases and J 9 bases, leaving 17 bases between the germline ends. CDR1 and CDR2 from the germline V gene are SEHNR and FQNEAQ (reference sequence). The CDR3 spans 14 residues. CDR3 in DNA: TGTGCCAGCAGCCACCTCCGGCAGGGTGGCATTCAGTACTTC. Amino acid sequence: CASSHLRQGGIQYF.

This clonotype was recorded a few times. V and J are TRBV14 and TRBJ1-2; tentative D call: TRBD1 (5 bases). V dropped 5 bases and J dropped 0 bases, with 13 bases sitting between them. The CDR3 is made up of 15 amino acids. From germline, CDR1 is SGHDN and CDR2 FVKESK. The CDR3 DNA reads as TGTGCCAGCAGCAGGGGAGGCCCTTCTAACTATGGCTACACCTTC. This gives the protein CASSRGGPSNYGYTF.

This clonotype showed up many times. The V gene is TRBV4-3, the J gene TRBJ1-2; TRBD1 aligns across 7 bases. With 0 bases clipped from V and 1 base from J, the junction kept 5 bases outside the gene matches. Germline V CDR1 and CDR2: LGHNA, YSLEER. The CDR3 has 16 residues. CDR3: CASSQETGDGNYGYTF. The CDR3 DNA follows: TGCGCCAGCAGCCAAGAAACAGGGGACGGTAACTATGGCTACACCTTC.

Many counts were recorded for this clonotype. The DNA of the CDR3 is TGTGCCAGCAGCGTAGTGGAAGATACGCAGTATTTT. Its protein product is CASSVVEDTQYF. V and J are TRBV9 and TRBJ2-3; D remains ambiguous. The V and J ends lost 0 bases and 5 bases respectively, with 4 bases between them. The CDR3 extends over 12 amino acids. Germline V lookup: CDR1 SGDLS, CDR2 YYNGEE.